A single sample gave rise to the 31 T cell receptor beta chains below, sequenced in a study of immune cell composition in non-small cell lung cancer. Normal lung was taken at the farthest possible site, at least 3 cm from tumour. Here immunoSEQ multiplex PCR was the method, and the copy in TCRdb shows in-frame clones only, minus some. The sample holds about 9,000 clones, 60% to 80% seen once. Sequencing was performed on non-adjacent lung tissue. The receptors here all came from a human donor with non-small cell lung cancer.

The V and J genes are TRBV7-2 and TRBJ2-2; 9 bases align to TRBD2. V lost 3 bases and J lost 4; bases outside the gene matches: 9. Germline V gene data show CDR1 as SGHTA and CDR2 as FQGNSA. The CDR3 has 17 residues. CDR3 bases: TGTGCCAGCAGCTTCCCCCCCGGTAGCGGGGGCACCGGGGAGCTGTTTTTT. Its protein product is CASSFPPGSGGTGELFF.

The gene calls are TRBV9 and TRBJ1-2, with TRBD1 matching 9 bases. The CDR3 totals 14 residues. Looked up from germline, CDR1 is SGDLS and CDR2 is YYNGEE. V dropped 0 bases and J dropped 5; count of bases not matched to a gene: 2. The CDR3 here is CASSVGQGDYGYTF. The CDR3, as DNA: TGTGCCAGCAGCGTAGGACAGGGGGATTATGGCTACACCTTC. Full variable domain (missing parts from reference TRBV9 and TRBJ1-2): DSGVTQTPKHLITATGQRVTLRCSPRSGDLSVYWYQQSLDQGLQFLIQYYNGEERAKGNILERFSAQQFPDLHSELNLSSLELGDSALYFCASSVGQGDYGYTFGSGTRLTVV.

This chain connects TRBV11-2 to TRBJ1-2; possible D gene TRBD1, 6 bases. Germline V gene lookup returns CDR1 SGHAT and CDR2 FQNNGV. Deletions cut 3 bases from V and 8 bases from J, with 13 bases between. The CDR3 is 13 residues long. The CDR3 nucleotides read TGTGCCAGCAGCTTGGGGGCCGGAACCGGCTACACCTTC. This codes for CASSLGAGTGYTF. The full variable domain, in which reference TRBV11-2 and TRBJ1-2 provide the parts outside the CDR3, is EAGVAQSPRYKIIEKRQSVAFWCNPISGHATLYWYQQILGQGPKLLIQFQNNGVVDDSQLPKDRFSAERLKGVDSTLKIQPAKLEDSAVYLCASSLGAGTGYTFGSGTRLTVV.

This chain links TRBV6-1 with TRBJ1-6; 8 nucleotides agree with TRBD1. CDR3 length equals 16 residues. Losses at the gene ends were 8 bases for V and 10 bases for J; bases not matched to a gene: 16. Looked up from germline, CDR1 is MNHNS and CDR2 is SASEGT. In nucleotides, the CDR3 is TGTGCCAGCGGTGGTAGGAGGACAGGGTTTTTCTCACCCCTCCACTTT. Amino acids: CASGGRRTGFFSPLHF.

CDR3 DNA sequence: TGTGCCAGCAGTTACACAAACAGGGACACCCAGTACTTC. It translates to CASSYTNRDTQYF. The rearrangement joins TRBV6-5 to TRBJ2-5; TRBD1 is a possible D gene (6 bases). The V end was cut by 2 bases, the J end by 8 bases, with 12 bases between. This CDR3 has 13 residues. The germline V gene encodes CDR1 MNHEY and CDR2 SVGAGI.

This clone appeared a few times. The sample holds other DNA sequences that translate to the same CDR3. CDR3 coding DNA: TGCGCCAGCAGCTTGGGGGGGAACACTGAAGCTTTCTTT. Translated: CASSLGGNTEAFF. The genes are TRBV5-1 and TRBJ1-1; D remains unclear. The V and J ends lost 0 bases and 1 base respectively, with 4 bases between them. CDR3 size: 13 residues. The V gene's germline CDR1 is SGHRS and CDR2 YFSETQ.

The chain uses TRBV28 and TRBJ1-1; possible D gene TRBD1, 6 bases. The CDR3 extends over 14 amino acids. Germline V gene sequence: CDR1 MDHEN, CDR2 SYDVKM. V lost 6 bases, J lost 4 bases, and 15 bases lay in between. CDR3 in DNA: TGTGCCAGCAGAGATACAGGGAGGATCACTGAAGCTTTCTTT. Residues: CASRDTGRITEAFF.

The chain links TRBV9 to TRBJ2-5; D unclear. The CDR3 length is 13 residues. CDR1 is SGDLS, CDR2 YYNGEE, per germline. The V end lost 1 base, the J end lost 4 bases, and 8 bases lay between the germline ends. The CDR3 reads CASSVQNGETQYF. The CDR3, as DNA: TGTGCCAGCAGCGTACAGAATGGAGAGACCCAGTACTTC. Looking up the rest from reference TRBV9 and TRBJ2-5 gives the full variable domain: DSGVTQTPKHLITATGQRVTLRCSPRSGDLSVYWYQQSLDQGLQFLIQYYNGEERAKGNILERFSAQQFPDLHSELNLSSLELGDSALYFCASSVQNGETQYFGPGTRLLVL.

The chain employs TRBV9 and TRBJ2-1, with no clear D. This CDR3 has 15 residues. Germline CDR1 is SGDLS and CDR2 is YYNGEE. The V end lost 2 bases, the J end lost 2 bases, and 11 bases lay between the germline ends. The CDR3 DNA reads as TGTGCCAGCAGCGTTTTGGGATTTCCCTACAATGAGCAGTTCTTC. It codes for CASSVLGFPYNEQFF.

This chain joins TRBV9 and TRBJ2-3, with D perhaps being TRBD1 or TRBD2 (5 bases each). The CDR3 sequence is 15 residues long. Germline V gene sequence: CDR1 SGDLS, CDR2 YYNGEE. V was trimmed by 0 bases and J by 3 bases, leaving 11 bases between them. This CDR3 reads CASSVGGTRTDTQYF. CDR3 bases: TGTGCCAGCAGCGTAGGGGGGACGAGAACAGATACGCAGTATTTT.

The chain uses TRBV7-8 and TRBJ2-7, with D perhaps TRBD1 (6 bases). Germline V lookup: CDR1 SGHVS, CDR2 FQNEAQ. Trimming left V 5 bases short and J 5 bases short, with 22 bases between. This CDR3 has 16 residues. CDR3 sequence reads: CASSPPSGTISHEQYF. The CDR3, as DNA: TGTGCCAGCAGCCCCCCCTCCGGGACAATTAGCCACGAGCAGTACTTC.

This sequence joins TRBV15 and TRBJ2-1, with TRBD1 matching over 8 bases. Germline CDR1 and CDR2: LNHNV and YYDKDF (reference sequence). Trimming removed 3 bases from V and 4 bases from J; junction bases left unmatched: 5. This CDR3 is 15 amino acids long. CDR3 residues: CATSSGTGSYNEQFF. The CDR3 DNA reads as TGTGCCACCAGCAGTGGGACAGGTTCTTACAATGAGCAGTTCTTC.

As regards this clone: The sample has other DNA sequences that encode this CDR3 too. The gene calls are TRBV29-1 and TRBJ2-5; D uncertain. Germline-derived CDR1 and CDR2 are SQVTM and ANQGSEA. The CDR3 extends over 11 amino acids. The V and J ends lost 6 bases and 5 bases respectively, with 10 bases between them. CDR3 region: CSVTGLETQYF. The CDR3 nucleotides read TGCAGCGTGACGGGCCTGGAGACCCAGTACTTC.

In this sample, this clone turned up a few times. The V gene is TRBV6-1, the J gene TRBJ1-5; weak D call: TRBD1 (6 bases). Germline lookup yields CDR1 MNHNS and CDR2 SASEGT. The V end was cut by 8 bases, the J end by 7 bases, with 18 bases between. This CDR3 has 14 residues. The CDR3 spells CASQIDLRGQPQHF. The DNA of the CDR3 is TGTGCCAGCCAAATCGACCTAAGGGGGCAGCCCCAGCATTTT.

CDR3 residues: CASSPSVTSWDQYF. The DNA for the CDR3 is TGTGCCAGTAGTCCCTCCGTGACTAGCTGGGACCAGTACTTC. The chain links TRBV19 to TRBJ2-7, with 7 bases fitting TRBD2. The germline V gene encodes CDR1 LNHDA and CDR2 SQIVND (reference sequence). This CDR3 has 14 residues. J lost 10 bases, V lost 5 bases, and 14 bases had no gene match.

This clone was seen once. This chain connects TRBV5-1 to TRBJ1-4; 9 bases match TRBD1. Germline V CDR1 and CDR2: SGHRS, YFSETQ. The CDR3 is made up of 15 amino acids. The V and J ends lost 4 bases and 6 bases, in that order; junction bases with no gene match: 7. The CDR3 loop reads CASSAWTGDYEKLFF. Written as DNA, the CDR3 is TGCGCCAGCAGCGCTTGGACAGGGGACTATGAAAAACTGTTTTTT.

This clone occurred once. The chain carries TRBV5-5 and TRBJ2-5, with 8 bases fitting TRBD1. Germline V lookup: CDR1 SGHKS, CDR2 YYEKEE (reference sequence). The CDR3 covers 14 residues. With V trimmed by 4 bases and J by 4 bases, 6 bases remained unmatched. CDR3 in amino acids: CASSPDRGGETQYF. The CDR3 DNA sequence: TGTGCCAGCAGCCCCGACAGGGGAGGAGAGACCCAGTACTTC.

The rearrangement uses TRBV15 and TRBJ1-5; D is ambiguous. The CDR3 consists of 15 residues. Trimming removed 0 bases at V and 6 bases at J, with 12 bases between. In germline, CDR1 is LNHNV, CDR2 YYDKDF (reference sequence). The CDR3 loop is CATSRDRTGSQPQHF. Here the CDR3 DNA reads TGTGCCACCAGCAGAGACAGGACCGGCAGTCAGCCCCAGCATTTT.

The chain combines TRBV18 with TRBJ2-1; 8 nucleotides match TRBD2. The V gene end was trimmed by 8 bases and the J gene end by 4 bases; junction bases not matched to a gene: 7. The germline V gene encodes CDR1 KGHSH and CDR2 LQKENI. CDR3 length: 14 amino acids. Here the CDR3 reads CASAQRETYNEQFF. Here the CDR3 DNA reads TGTGCCAGCGCGCAGCGGGAGACTTACAATGAGCAGTTCTTC.

The V call is TRBV29-1, the J call TRBJ2-7; a possible D gene is TRBD1 (6 bases). V lost 6 bases and J lost 6, with 9 bases in between. Germline CDR1 reads SQVTM; CDR2 reads ANQGSEA. The CDR3 covers 10 residues. The CDR3 DNA sequence: TGCAGCGTCCAGGGGATCGAGCAGTACTTC. Its translation is CSVQGIEQYF.

This sequence joins TRBV7-8 and TRBJ2-2; D is perhaps TRBD1 (6 bases). The V end lost 4 bases, the J end lost 0 bases, and 9 bases lay between the germline ends. CDR1 is SGHVS, CDR2 FQNEAQ, per germline. The CDR3 consists of 15 residues. The chain's CDR3 is CASSWTVSNTGELFF. The DNA for the CDR3 is TGTGCCAGCAGCTGGACAGTTTCGAACACCGGGGAGCTGTTTTTT.

This clone appeared a few times. The chain uses TRBV15 and TRBJ2-7; 7 bases line up with TRBD2. The germline V gene encodes CDR1 LNHNV and CDR2 YYDKDF (reference sequence). The CDR3 has 15 residues. Germline trimming cut 0 bases from V and 2 bases from J; bases unmatched to any gene: 4. The CDR3 sequence is CATSRDPAGAYEQYF. The CDR3 DNA sequence: TGTGCCACCAGCAGAGATCCGGCGGGAGCCTACGAGCAGTACTTC.

This clone was seen once. The gene calls are TRBV27 and TRBJ2-3, with a weak D call TRBD1 (6 bases). CDR3 size: 16 residues. Germline CDR1 and CDR2: MNHEY and SMNVEV (reference sequence). V was clipped by 2 bases and J by 0 bases, with 12 bases between them. The CDR3 DNA reads TGTGCCAGCAGTTTAAGGACAGTGCCTAGCACAGATACGCAGTATTTT. Its translation: CASSLRTVPSTDTQYF.

Remarks on this clone: At one end, the junction sequence differs from germline, possibly due to a read error. V gene TRBV28 combines with J gene TRBJ2-1; 7 nucleotides agree with TRBD2. The CDR3 is made up of 15 amino acids. Germline values: CDR1 MDHEN, CDR2 SYDVKM. The DNA for the CDR3 is TGTGCCAGCAGTCCCCCCCAAGCAATGAGGGAGGGAATGGTCTTC. It specifies CASSPPQAMREGMVF.

The CDR3 nucleotides are TGTGCCGCTTCCGGGGGGTCTAATGAAAAACTGTTTTTT. It yields the protein CAASGGSNEKLFF. The gene calls are TRBV10-3 and TRBJ1-4; D may be TRBD1 (5 bases). V lost 11 bases to trimming and J lost 3 bases, with 13 bases between them. The CDR3 runs 13 residues. Germline V gene data show CDR1 as ENHRY and CDR2 as SYGVKD.

V is TRBV7-3 and J is TRBJ2-2, with D uncertain. Deletions cut 3 bases from V and 4 bases from J, with 6 bases between. From germline, CDR1 is SGHTA and CDR2 FQGTGA. The CDR3 is 13 residues long. CDR3 nucleotides: TGTGCCAGCAGCTTTTCCAGCACCGGGGAGCTGTTTTTT. Translating gives CASSFSSTGELFF.

This clone rates as large. The chain joins TRBV9 to TRBJ2-3; D uncertain. The length of the CDR3 is 12 residues. The V gene's germline CDR1 is SGDLS and CDR2 YYNGEE. V was shortened by 2 bases and J by 1 base, with 2 bases between the two germline ends. The CDR3 reads CASSVGTDTQYF. The CDR3 DNA sequence: TGTGCCAGCAGCGTGGGCACAGATACGCAGTATTTT.

This sequence joins TRBV5-1 and TRBJ2-5, with 9 bases lining up with TRBD1. In germline, CDR1 is SGHRS, CDR2 YFSETQ. CDR3 length equals 15 residues. V gave up 1 base and J gave up 2 bases; unmatched junction bases: 3. The CDR3 loop is CASSLLGQGQETQYF. CDR3 bases: TGCGCCAGCAGCTTGTTGGGACAGGGTCAAGAGACCCAGTACTTC.

The chain employs TRBV5-6 and TRBJ2-2, with 8 bases identical to TRBD2. CDR3 length equals 19 residues. V was pared by 3 bases and J by 0 bases, with 13 bases of the junction left unmatched. Germline values: CDR1 SGHDT, CDR2 YYEEEE. The CDR3 protein is CASSSRLASSLPNTGELFF. Written as DNA, the CDR3 is TGTGCCAGCAGCTCTCGACTAGCGAGTTCCCTTCCGAACACCGGGGAGCTGTTTTTT. Variable domain in full (rest from reference TRBV5-6 and TRBJ2-2): DAGVTQSPTHLIKTRGQQVTLRCSPKSGHDTVSWYQQALGQGPQFIFQYYEEEERQRGNFPDRFSGHQFPNYSSELNVNALLLGDSALYLCASSSRLASSLPNTGELFFGEGSRLTVL.

The rearrangement joins TRBV18 to TRBJ2-2; 8 nucleotides agree with TRBD1. Per germline, CDR1 KGHSH and CDR2 LQKENI. This CDR3 has 16 residues. V dropped 1 base and J dropped 6; count of bases not matched to a gene: 7. The CDR3 DNA sequence: TGTGCCAGCTCACCACAGGACAGGGCGGGTTCCGGGGAGCTGTTTTTT. Its translation is CASSPQDRAGSGELFF.

This clone was seen a handful of times. The V and J genes are TRBV19 and TRBJ1-4, with 7 bases identical to TRBD1. Losses at the gene ends were 5 bases for V and 7 bases for J; bases not matched to a gene: 7. Looked up from germline, CDR1 is LNHDA and CDR2 is SQIVND (reference sequence). The length of the CDR3 is 14 residues. The CDR3 spells CASSATGRGEKLFF. The CDR3, as DNA: TGTGCCAGTAGTGCGACAGGGCGTGGTGAAAAACTGTTTTTT.